This TCR beta chain appears in the sequencing data of a study of T-cell memory formation after mild COVID-19. As for this clonotype: No antigen is known for it. Being one base from a much bigger clone, this may be a read error.

The CDR3 loop spans 15 amino acids. V shed 3 bases, J shed 7 bases, and the junction held 6 bases outside the gene matches. Per germline, CDR1 SGDLS and CDR2 YYNGEE. Using its own MiXCR run on the 5' RACE reads, TCRdb lists one record per CDR3 protein. The repertoire holds hundreds of thousands of distinct CDR3 sequences, with 20% to 25% as singletons. Study-level findings and limits: Contracting clones from day 15 to 85 showed balanced CD4/CD8; later expanders favored CD4+. Mainly in CM and EM were contracting CD4+ clones; CD8+ were in EMRA.

Sequenced sample: PBMCs or a T cell subset sorted from them (not recorded which). The TCR originated in an adult woman who had mild COVID-19 (a few samples of this study predate the infection). Cell type and time point are not known. The chain uses TRBV9 and TRBJ1-6; 8 bases map to TRBD1. CDR3 region: CASSARTGLNSPLHF. In nucleotides, the CDR3 is TGTGCCAGCAGCGCCCGGACAGGGTTGAATTCACCCCTCCACTTT.